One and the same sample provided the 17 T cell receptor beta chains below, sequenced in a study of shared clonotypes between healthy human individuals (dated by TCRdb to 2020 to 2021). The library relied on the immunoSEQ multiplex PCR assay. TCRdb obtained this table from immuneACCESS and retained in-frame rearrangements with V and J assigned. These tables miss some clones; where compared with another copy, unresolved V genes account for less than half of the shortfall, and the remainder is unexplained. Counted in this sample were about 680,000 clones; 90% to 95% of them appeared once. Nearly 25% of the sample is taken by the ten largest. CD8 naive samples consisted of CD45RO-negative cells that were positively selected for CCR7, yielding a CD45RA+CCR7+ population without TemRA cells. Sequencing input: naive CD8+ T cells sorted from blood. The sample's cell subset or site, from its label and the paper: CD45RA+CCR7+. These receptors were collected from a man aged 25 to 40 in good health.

The CDR3 region is CASSATSGGELFF. DNA for the CDR3: TGTGCCAGCAGCGCGACCTCGGGCGGGGAGCTGTTTTTT. This chain links TRBV9 with TRBJ2-2; D ambiguous. The germline V and J ends were trimmed by 3 bases and 7 bases, with 10 bases remaining between them. Germline V lookup: CDR1 SGDLS, CDR2 YYNGEE. The CDR3 has 13 residues.

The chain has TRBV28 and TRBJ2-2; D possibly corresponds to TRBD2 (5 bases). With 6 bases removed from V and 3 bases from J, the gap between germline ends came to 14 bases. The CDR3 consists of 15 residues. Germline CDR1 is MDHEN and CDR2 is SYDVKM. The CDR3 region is CASSMSIGDTGELFF. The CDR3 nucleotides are TGTGCCAGCAGCATGTCGATCGGGGACACCGGGGAGCTGTTTTTT. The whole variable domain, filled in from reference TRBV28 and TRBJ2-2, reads DVKVTQSSRYLVKRTGEKVFLECVQDMDHENMFWYRQDPGLGLRLIYFSYDVKMKEKGDIPEGYSVSREKKERFSLILESASTNQTSMYLCASSMSIGDTGELFFGEGSRLTVL.

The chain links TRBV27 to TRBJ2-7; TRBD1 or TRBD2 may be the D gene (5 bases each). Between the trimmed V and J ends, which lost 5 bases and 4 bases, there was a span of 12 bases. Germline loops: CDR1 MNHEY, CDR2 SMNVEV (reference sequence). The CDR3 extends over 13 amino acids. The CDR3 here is CASSPLGVYEQYF. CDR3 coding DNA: TGTGCCAGCAGTCCCCTGGGGGTGTACGAGCAGTACTTC.

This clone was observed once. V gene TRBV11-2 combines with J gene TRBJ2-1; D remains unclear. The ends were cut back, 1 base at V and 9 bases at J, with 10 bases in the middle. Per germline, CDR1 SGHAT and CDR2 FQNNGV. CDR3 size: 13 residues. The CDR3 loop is CASSLVGPGEQFF. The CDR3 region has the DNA TGTGCCAGCAGCTTAGTAGGACCGGGTGAGCAGTTCTTC.

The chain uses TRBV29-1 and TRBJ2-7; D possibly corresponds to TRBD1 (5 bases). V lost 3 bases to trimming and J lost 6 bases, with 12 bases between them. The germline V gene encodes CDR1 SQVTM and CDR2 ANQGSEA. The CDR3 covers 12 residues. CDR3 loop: CSVDRVSGEQYF. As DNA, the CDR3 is TGCAGCGTTGACAGGGTATCGGGCGAGCAGTACTTC.

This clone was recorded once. In DNA, the CDR3 is TGTGCCAGCAGTCAGGGACTAGCGGAGGGGGAGCAGTTCTTC. Translated: CASSQGLAEGEQFF. The chain couples TRBV27 to TRBJ2-1; 11 bases line up with TRBD2. CDR1 MNHEY and CDR2 SMNVEV come from the germline V gene (reference sequence). The CDR3 has 14 amino acids. Unmatched junction bases numbered 7, after V lost 5 bases and J lost 10 bases.

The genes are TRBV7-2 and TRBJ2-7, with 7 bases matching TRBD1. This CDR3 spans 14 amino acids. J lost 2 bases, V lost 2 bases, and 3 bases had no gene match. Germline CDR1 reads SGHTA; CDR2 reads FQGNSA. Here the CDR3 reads CASSLQGVTYEQYF. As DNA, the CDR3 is TGTGCCAGCAGCTTACAGGGGGTAACCTACGAGCAGTACTTC.

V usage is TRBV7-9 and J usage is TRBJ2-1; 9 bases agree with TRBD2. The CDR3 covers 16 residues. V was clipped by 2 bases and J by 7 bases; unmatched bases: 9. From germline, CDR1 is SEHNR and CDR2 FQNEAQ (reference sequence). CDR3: CASSLPRLAGTNEQFF. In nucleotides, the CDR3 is TGTGCCAGCAGCTTACCTAGGCTAGCGGGAACAAATGAGCAGTTCTTC.

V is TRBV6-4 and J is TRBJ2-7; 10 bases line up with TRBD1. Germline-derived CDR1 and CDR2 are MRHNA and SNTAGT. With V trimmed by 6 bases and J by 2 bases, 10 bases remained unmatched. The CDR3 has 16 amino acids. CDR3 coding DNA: TGTGCCAGCAGCGCCCGCCGGGACAGGGGCACCTACGAGCAGTACTTC. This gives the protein CASSARRDRGTYEQYF.

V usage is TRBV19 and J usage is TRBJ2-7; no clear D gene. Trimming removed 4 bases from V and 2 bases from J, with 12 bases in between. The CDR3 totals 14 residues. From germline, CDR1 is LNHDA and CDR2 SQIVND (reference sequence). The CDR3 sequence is CASSSVANTYEQYF. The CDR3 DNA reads TGTGCCAGTAGTAGTGTGGCAAACACCTACGAGCAGTACTTC.

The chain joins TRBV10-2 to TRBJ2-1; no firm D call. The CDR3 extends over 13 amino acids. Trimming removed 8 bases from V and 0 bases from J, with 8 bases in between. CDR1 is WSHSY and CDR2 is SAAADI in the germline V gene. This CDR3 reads CASWPSSYNEQFF. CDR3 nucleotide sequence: TGCGCCAGCTGGCCTAGCTCCTACAATGAGCAGTTCTTC.

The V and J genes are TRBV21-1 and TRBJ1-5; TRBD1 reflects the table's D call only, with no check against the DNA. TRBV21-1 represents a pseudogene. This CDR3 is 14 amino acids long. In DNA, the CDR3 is TGTGCCAGCAGCAAGGACAGCGACAATCAGCCCCAGCATTTT. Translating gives CASSKDSDNQPQHF.

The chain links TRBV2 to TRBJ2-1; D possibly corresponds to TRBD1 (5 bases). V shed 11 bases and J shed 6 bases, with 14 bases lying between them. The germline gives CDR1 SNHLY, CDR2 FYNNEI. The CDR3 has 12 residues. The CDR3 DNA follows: TGTGCCGAAGTCCAGGGCCGCAATGAGCAGTTCTTC. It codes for CAEVQGRNEQFF.

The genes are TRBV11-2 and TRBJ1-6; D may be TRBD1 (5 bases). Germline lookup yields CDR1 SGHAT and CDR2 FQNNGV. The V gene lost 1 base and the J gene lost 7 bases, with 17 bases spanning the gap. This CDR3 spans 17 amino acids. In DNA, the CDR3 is TGTGCCAGCAGCTTAGCCTCCGCCGGGACGGCAAATTCACCCCTCCACTTT. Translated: CASSLASAGTANSPLHF.

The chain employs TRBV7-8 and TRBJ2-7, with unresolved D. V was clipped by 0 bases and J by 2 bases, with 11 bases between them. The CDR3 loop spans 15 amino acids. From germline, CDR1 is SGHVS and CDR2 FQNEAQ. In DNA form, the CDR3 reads TGTGCCAGCAGCTTAGCTGACTGGGAAGCCTACGAGCAGTACTTC. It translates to CASSLADWEAYEQYF.

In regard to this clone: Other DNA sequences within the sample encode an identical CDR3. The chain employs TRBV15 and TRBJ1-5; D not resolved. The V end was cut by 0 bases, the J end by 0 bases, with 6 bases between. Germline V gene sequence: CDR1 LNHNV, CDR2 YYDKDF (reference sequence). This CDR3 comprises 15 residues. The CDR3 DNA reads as TGTGCCACCAGCAGAGATCGGGGTAGCAATCAGCCCCAGCATTTT. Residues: CATSRDRGSNQPQHF.

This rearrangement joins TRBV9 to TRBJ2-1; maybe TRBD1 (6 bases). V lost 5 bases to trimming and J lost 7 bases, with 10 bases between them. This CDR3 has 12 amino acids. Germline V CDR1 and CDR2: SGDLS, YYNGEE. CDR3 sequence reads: CASSRGGNEQFF. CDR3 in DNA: TGTGCCAGCAGTCGAGGGGGAAATGAGCAGTTCTTC. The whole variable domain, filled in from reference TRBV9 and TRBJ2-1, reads DSGVTQTPKHLITATGQRVTLRCSPRSGDLSVYWYQQSLDQGLQFLIQYYNGEERAKGNILERFSAQQFPDLHSELNLSSLELGDSALYFCASSRGGNEQFFGPGTRLTVL.